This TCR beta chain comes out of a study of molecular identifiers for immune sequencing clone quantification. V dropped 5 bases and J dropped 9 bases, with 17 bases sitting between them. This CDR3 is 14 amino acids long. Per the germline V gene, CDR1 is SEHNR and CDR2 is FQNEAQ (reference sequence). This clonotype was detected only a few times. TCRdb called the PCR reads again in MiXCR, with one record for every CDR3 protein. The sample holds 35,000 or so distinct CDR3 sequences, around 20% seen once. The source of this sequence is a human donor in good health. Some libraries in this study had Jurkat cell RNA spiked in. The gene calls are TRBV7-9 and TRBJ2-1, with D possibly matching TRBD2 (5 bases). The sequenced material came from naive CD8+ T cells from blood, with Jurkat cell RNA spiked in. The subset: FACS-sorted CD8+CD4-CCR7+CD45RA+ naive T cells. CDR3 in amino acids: CASSAALGRGEQFF. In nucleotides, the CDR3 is TGTGCCAGCAGCGCAGCACTAGGTCGCGGTGAGCAGTTCTTC.